This T cell receptor beta chain was recovered during a study of CD8+ T cells in alopecia areata. Documented treatment: oral pan-JAK inhibitor, 5-10 mg twice daily. In germline, CDR1 is SEHNR, CDR2 FQNEAQ (reference sequence). The ends lost 1 base at V and 2 bases at J; junction bases unmatched: 11. The CDR3 is made up of 17 amino acids. Extraction of RNA preceded its reverse transcription into cDNA, which served as the sequencing template. The table came from immunoSEQ multiplex PCR; TCRdb's copy has only in-frame clones and leaves some out. The data hold about 210,000 clones, with around two fifths observed a single time.

The chain recombines TRBV7-9 with TRBJ2-7; 7 nucleotides line up with TRBD2. The sample in question was CD4+ T cells sorted from blood, obtained around week 34, from a patient treated with tofacitinib. The receptor was derived from a human donor with alopecia areata. In DNA, the CDR3 is TGTGCCAGCAGCTTAGAGGGGCTAGCGGAGACACCCTACGAGCAGTACTTC. This codes for CASSLEGLAETPYEQYF. The full variable domain, rest sourced from reference TRBV7-9 and TRBJ2-7, is DTGVSQNPRHKITKRGQNVTFRCDPISEHNRLYWYRQTLGQGPEFLTYFQNEAQLEKSRLLSDRFSAERPKGSFSTLEIQRTEQGDSAMYLCASSLEGLAETPYEQYFGPGTRLTVT.